Each of the 30 T cell receptor beta chains below was sequenced from the same sample in a study of tumor-infiltrating lymphocytes in primary liver carcinoma. The source material, 20-30 mg of unsorted bulk tissue, was used to co-extract RNA and DNA. Synthesis of TCR beta cDNA was carried out from 500 ng total RNA with a constant-region primer. Researchers made the TCR beta libraries by running three nested multiplex PCR rounds with slightly modified ARM-PCR. Rounds one and two of PCR, each of around 11 cycles, were primed with TRBV1-TRBV30 forward primers and a C-beta reverse primer. TCRdb re-analysed the multiplex PCR reads in MiXCR, keeping a single row per CDR3 protein. Here the sample spans some 38,000 distinct CDR3 sequences, just under 75% being singletons. Sequenced sample: liver tumor tissue from sampling region 4. As to subset: tumor region T4, right-lateral pole. The receptors come from a middle-aged man with primary liver carcinoma and hepatitis B virus infection.

This clonotype was observed at least ten times. The V call is TRBV15, the J call TRBJ2-2; D is possibly TRBD2 (6 bases). V shed 1 base and J shed 2 bases, with 8 bases lying between them. The CDR3 spans 15 residues. Germline V gene sequence: CDR1 LNHNV, CDR2 YYDKDF (reference sequence). The CDR3 nucleotides read TGTGCCACCAGCAGAGTTAGCGGAAACACCGGGGAGCTGTTTTTT. Encoded protein: CATSRVSGNTGELFF.

This clonotype was observed at least ten times. This sequence joins TRBV2 and TRBJ2-2, with D possibly matching TRBD2 (6 bases). CDR3 length: 15 amino acids. Germline V gene lookup returns CDR1 SNHLY and CDR2 FYNNEI. The V and J ends lost 2 bases and 10 bases respectively, with 17 bases between them. CDR3 DNA: TGTGCCAGCAGTGAAAAGGGGATGGGACTTTCGGAGCTGTTTTTT. Translated: CASSEKGMGLSELFF.

Comment on this clonotype: Relative to the germline gene, one junction end is altered; a read error may explain this. The chain carries TRBV29-1 and TRBJ2-6; D perhaps matches TRBD1 (5 bases). The CDR3 length is 13 residues. The V gene's germline CDR1 is SQVTM and CDR2 ANQGSEA. CDR3 sequence: CSVAGSGANVLTF. For the CDR3, the DNA is TGCAGCGTTGCAGGGTCTGGGGCCAACGTTCTGACTTTC.

Concerning this clonotype itself: One end of the junction fails to match germline, which may point to a read error. The chain has TRBV4-2 and TRBJ2-7, with 11 nucleotides matching TRBD2. The CDR3 spans 16 residues. CDR1 is LGHNA and CDR2 is YNFKEQ in the germline V gene. The CDR3 sequence: CVSSQDGTSGSYKQCF. The CDR3 DNA follows: TGTGTCAGCAGCCAAGATGGGACTAGCGGCTCCTACAAGCAGTGCTTC.

On this clonotype: The germline gene is not matched at one end of the junction; a read error may be the cause. The chain links TRBV7-8 to TRBJ1-5, with TRBD1 matching over 8 bases. The germline CDR1 and CDR2 sequences are SGHVS and FQNEAQ. This CDR3 has 15 residues. CDR3 region: CASRLVTGENRPQHF. CDR3 nucleotide sequence: TGTGCCAGCAGGTTAGTGACAGGGGAGAATCGGCCCCAGCATTTT.

The chain couples TRBV30 to TRBJ2-2, with D possibly TRBD1 on 6 matching bases. The CDR3 consists of 14 residues. Germline V CDR1 and CDR2: GTSNPN, SVGIG (reference sequence). V was pared by 7 bases and J by 2 bases, with 14 bases between. CDR3 sequence: CASQDRGNTGELFF. Written as DNA, the CDR3 is TGTGCCTCCCAGGACAGAGGTAACACCGGGGAGCTGTTTTTT.

CDR3 nucleotides: TGCAGCGCCATGACATCTGGGGGCGGCACTCTCTACGAGCAGTACTTC. It encodes CSAMTSGGGTLYEQYF. The gene calls are TRBV29-1 and TRBJ2-7, with D maybe TRBD1 (6 bases). CDR3 length equals 16 residues. The V gene lost 7 bases and the J gene lost 3 bases, with 25 bases spanning the gap. Germline CDR1 reads SQVTM; CDR2 reads ANQGSEA.

Concerning this clonotype itself: A read error is likely, as this CDR3 ends without the conserved phenylalanine or tryptophan. This rearrangement joins TRBV11-2 to TRBJ2-7, with D hard to call. CDR1 and CDR2 from the germline V gene are SGHAT and FQNNGV. The V gene lost 5 bases and the J gene lost 0 bases, with 11 bases spanning the gap. This CDR3 has 14 residues. The CDR3 loop reads CASSPSRNSYEQYL. CDR3 DNA sequence: TGTGCCAGCAGCCCTAGTAGGAACTCCTACGAGCAGTACCTC.

The rearrangement joins TRBV4-2 to TRBJ2-3; no reliable D call. The CDR3 length is 15 residues. The V gene lost 0 bases and the J gene lost 15 bases, with 22 bases spanning the gap. CDR1 is LGHNA and CDR2 is YNFKEQ in the germline V gene. CDR3 amino acids: CASSQDYGYTYTHYF. The CDR3 DNA sequence: TGTGCCAGCAGCCAAGATTACGGGTACACATATACCCATTATTTT.

Concerning this clonotype itself: The junction does not match germline at one end; this may be a read error. The CDR3 spells CASSQDLPSGTSRRADTQYF. CDR3 in DNA: TGCGCCAGCAGTCAAGATCTTCCCTCGGGGACTAGCAGGAGAGCAGATACGCAGTATTTT. The chain joins TRBV4-3 to TRBJ2-3; TRBD2 agrees at 9 bases. The CDR3 is 20 amino acids. Germline CDR1 reads LGHNA; CDR2 reads YSLEER.

This clonotype turned up a few times. Its ends do not fully match the called genes, so a read error is possible. The DNA of the CDR3 is TGCGCCAGCAGGAAGGGACCGGGGTTTAGGTTGAACACCGGGGAGCTGTTTTTT. Amino acids: CASRKGPGFRLNTGELFF. V gene TRBV6-5 combines with J gene TRBJ2-2; either TRBD1 or TRBD2 may supply D (5 bases each). The CDR3 extends over 18 amino acids. Germline-derived CDR1 and CDR2 are MNHEY and SVGAGI.

The table lists this clonotype with a few counts. This sequence joins TRBV7-2 and TRBJ2-1; no firm D call. The germline CDR1 and CDR2 sequences are SGHTA and FQGNSA. This CDR3 comprises 15 residues. Trimming pared 0 bases from V and 6 bases from J, leaving 12 bases between. CDR3 nucleotides: TGTGCCAGCAGCTTAGCAAGGAACGGGCGCAATGAGCAGTTCTTC. It translates to CASSLARNGRNEQFF.

In this sample, this clonotype turned up many times. This rearrangement joins TRBV20-1 to TRBJ2-5; a weak D match, TRBD1 (5 bases). V lost 0 bases, J lost 3 bases, and 11 bases lay in between. Germline CDR1 is DFQATT and CDR2 is SNEGSKA (reference sequence). The CDR3 is 14 amino acids. This CDR3 reads CSARDLDSKETQYF. The CDR3 DNA follows: TGCAGTGCTAGAGACCTAGACAGTAAAGAGACCCAGTACTTC.

DNA of the CDR3: TGTGCCAGTAGCACCCCCGGGACTAGTGCTGGGGGGGTTACGCAGTATTTT. Its translation: CASSTPGTSAGGVTQYF. The rearrangement joins TRBV5-4 to TRBJ2-3; 8 bases fit TRBD2. V was pared by 8 bases and J by 8 bases, with 22 bases of the junction left unmatched. Germline lookup yields CDR1 SGHNT and CDR2 YYREEE (reference sequence). The CDR3 runs 17 residues. The entire variable domain, with the rest obtained from reference TRBV5-4 and TRBJ2-3, is as follows: ETGVTQSPTHLIKTRGQQVTLRCSSQSGHNTVSWYQQALGQGPQFIFQYYREEENGRGNFPPRFSGLQFPNYSSELNVNALELDDSALYLCASSTPGTSAGGVTQYFGPGTRLTVL.

Concerning this clonotype itself: At one end the junction does not follow the germline gene, possibly because of a read error. The chain combines TRBV4-3 with TRBJ2-2; TRBD2 matches at 9 bases. CDR3 size: 18 residues. Looked up from germline, CDR1 is LGHNA and CDR2 is YSLEER. The CDR3 loop reads CASSQDNPELAGLGELFF. The CDR3, as DNA: TGCGCCAGCAGCCAAGATAACCCGGAACTAGCGGGCCTGGGGGAACTGTTTTTT.

With regard to this clonotype: A read error may account for a junction end that differs from germline. This sequence joins TRBV28 and TRBJ2-1; 8 bases line up with TRBD2. The CDR3 extends over 18 amino acids. CDR1 and CDR2 from the germline V gene are MDHEN and SYDVKM. CDR3 residues: CASSSTETSVKGRSEQFF. Here the CDR3 DNA reads TGCGCCAGTAGTTCCACCGAGACTAGCGTGAAAGGACGGAGTGAGCAGTTCTTC.

Of note for this clonotype: One junction end does not reproduce the germline sequence, and a read error may be involved. The rearrangement uses TRBV10-3 and TRBJ1-2; D uncertain. The length of the CDR3 is 13 residues. From germline, CDR1 is ENHRY and CDR2 SYGVKD. The CDR3 loop is CAISESIGDGYTF. The DNA of the CDR3 is TGTGCCATCAGTGAGTCTATAGGCGATGGCTACACCTTT.

Regarding this clonotype: This CDR3 fails to terminate in the conserved phenylalanine or tryptophan, so it likely reflects a read error. This chain uses TRBV6-1 with TRBJ2-3; D perhaps matches TRBD1 (5 bases). This CDR3 has 14 amino acids. The V gene's germline CDR1 is MNHNS and CDR2 SASEGT. The V end was cut by 1 base, the J end by 4 bases, with 9 bases between. CDR3 in amino acids: CASSEELGPDTQYI. In nucleotides, the CDR3 is TGTGCCAGCAGTGAAGAACTGGGGCCAGATACGCAGTATATT.

This clonotype was found many times. The chain has TRBV2 and TRBJ2-3, with D maybe TRBD2 (5 bases). The V end lost 7 bases, the J end lost 4 bases, and 24 bases lay between the germline ends. This CDR3 has 17 amino acids. Germline V gene lookup returns CDR1 SNHLY and CDR2 FYNNEI. CDR3 protein: CASKGGGTSIIADTQYF. CDR3 sequence (DNA): TGTGCCAGCAAAGGAGGTGGAACTAGTATAATCGCAGATACGCAGTATTTT.

This clonotype was counted many times. The chain links TRBV7-9 to TRBJ2-5; 7 bases are a match to TRBD2. The CDR3 spans 14 residues. Germline CDR1 SEHNR, CDR2 FQNEAQ (reference sequence). Trimming took 11 bases from V and 0 from J; bases not matched to a gene: 9. The CDR3 region is CAGGGDLHQETQYF. CDR3 in DNA: TGTGCCGGGGGGGGGGATCTCCACCAAGAGACCCAGTACTTC.

Concerning this clonotype: No conserved phenylalanine or tryptophan is present at the end of the CDR3, so a read error is the likely explanation. The chain combines TRBV7-9 with TRBJ1-1, with D hard to call. The germline V gene has CDR1 SEHNR and CDR2 FQNEAQ (reference sequence). The CDR3 runs to 20 residues. Trimming cost V 3 bases and J 4 bases, with 30 bases left between them. The CDR3 DNA reads TGTGCCAGCAGCTTTACAGAGCCTCGGGCCAGTCAGAGAAGTAGCACTGAAGCTTTCTAT. Protein sequence: CASSFTEPRASQRSSTEAFY.

On this clonotype: A read error may produce the germline difference seen at one junction end. The V gene is TRBV6-5, the J gene TRBJ2-7; the match to TRBD2 covers 10 bases. This CDR3 comprises 14 residues. The germline V gene has CDR1 MNHEY and CDR2 SVGAGI. CDR3 bases: TGTGCCGGCAGTCCTTCAGCGGGAGGGGGCAAGCAGTACTTC. This sequence encodes CAGSPSAGGGKQYF.

This clonotype was observed at least ten times. The CDR3 DNA reads as TGCAGTGCTAGAGATATTAGACAGGGAGGGGATTCACCCCTCCACTTT. Its translation: CSARDIRQGGDSPLHF. The V and J genes are TRBV20-1 and TRBJ1-6, with 7 bases matching TRBD1. The ends lost 0 bases at V and 8 bases at J; junction bases unmatched: 10. This CDR3 is built from 16 residues. Germline V CDR1 and CDR2: DFQATT, SNEGSKA (reference sequence).

This clonotype was seen once. One end of the junction is discordant with germline, which a read error may explain. J is TRBJ2-7 and V is TRBV11-2, with 9 positions matching TRBD1. CDR1 and CDR2 from the germline V gene are SGHAT and FQNNGV. This CDR3 is 15 amino acids long. CDR3 protein: CASNLRWTGENEKHF. The CDR3 DNA follows: TGTGCCAGCAACTTACGATGGACAGGGGAAAACGAGAAGCACTTC.

As concerns this clonotype: The CDR3 end shows no conserved phenylalanine or tryptophan, and so a read error is likely. The chain links TRBV4-3 to TRBJ2-7; unclear D gene. CDR3 size: 13 residues. The germline V gene encodes CDR1 LGHNA and CDR2 YSLEER. The CDR3 here is CACSQDLPYEQYL. The CDR3 DNA reads TGCGCCTGCAGCCAAGATCTGCCCTACGAACAGTACTTA.

A remark on this clonotype: Germline and junction disagree at one end, which may indicate a read error. The V and J genes are TRBV12-3 or TRBV12-4 and TRBJ2-1, with unresolved D. The CDR3 spans 11 residues. CDR3 amino acids: CVSTWSNEQFF. In nucleotides, the CDR3 is TGTGTCAGCACCTGGAGCAATGAGCAGTTCTTC.

On this clonotype itself: The germline gene is not matched at one end of the junction; a read error may be the cause. The genes are TRBV12-3 or TRBV12-4 and TRBJ2-7; D might be TRBD2 (5 bases). The CDR3 totals 16 residues. The CDR3 loop reads CAGSLVAGLGRYEQYF. Written as DNA, the CDR3 is TGTGCCGGCAGTTTAGTCGCGGGCCTCGGTCGCTACGAACAGTACTTC.

Remarks on this clonotype: One end of the junction is discordant with germline, which a read error may explain. This rearrangement joins TRBV11-2 to TRBJ2-3; 7 nucleotides agree with TRBD2. Germline CDR1 and CDR2: SGHAT and FQNNGV. The CDR3 is 16 amino acids. As DNA, the CDR3 is TGTGCCAGCAGACCAGTTGGGGGAGGGGTCCCGGATACGCAGTGTTTT. Translating it yields CASRPVGGGVPDTQCF.

A remark on this clonotype: A read error may account for a junction end that differs from germline. This chain uses TRBV6-6 with TRBJ2-3, with 8 bases lining up with TRBD2. The CDR3 is 17 residues long. Germline-derived CDR1 and CDR2 are MNHNY and SVGAGI (reference sequence). The CDR3 nucleotides read TGTGCTAGCAGACCGCAGGGTACTAGCGGTCTCACCGATACGCATTATTTT. Its protein is CASRPQGTSGLTDTHYF.

Worth noting for this clonotype: This CDR3 fails to terminate in the conserved phenylalanine or tryptophan, so it likely reflects a read error. The chain joins TRBV29-1 to TRBJ2-1, with 9 bases matching TRBD2. The length of the CDR3 is 15 residues. CDR1 is SQVTM and CDR2 is ANQGSEA in the germline V gene. CDR3 residues: CSVGLAGGFYNGQFL. The CDR3 DNA reads TGCAGCGTTGGACTGGCGGGAGGGTTCTACAATGGGCAGTTCTTA.